A single sample gave rise to the 32 T cell receptor beta chains below, sequenced in a study of Tregs in tolerant kidney transplant recipients. The data were produced by immunoSEQ multiplex PCR, yet TCRdb's version contains in-frame clones alone and is incomplete. The sample yields about 68,000 clones, roughly 84% seen once. The sequenced sample was CD4+ T cells from blood. The source of these receptors is a human donor in good health.

The V and J genes are TRBV7-9 and TRBJ2-3; D remains ambiguous. This CDR3 spans 17 amino acids. Germline V lookup: CDR1 SEHNR, CDR2 FQNEAQ (reference sequence). Deletions cut 2 bases from V and 2 bases from J, with 17 bases between. The chain's CDR3 is CASSLIGRAAYTDTQYF. In DNA form, the CDR3 reads TGTGCCAGCAGCTTAATCGGCCGGGCGGCCTACACAGATACGCAGTATTTT.

V is TRBV19 and J is TRBJ1-5; D uncertain. Germline assignment: CDR1 LNHDA and CDR2 SQIVND (reference sequence). V dropped 4 bases and J dropped 1 base, with 8 bases sitting between them. CDR3 length equals 14 residues. The CDR3 DNA reads as TGTGCCAGTAGTAACCTGGGGAGCAATCAGCCCCAGCATTTT. Protein sequence: CASSNLGSNQPQHF.

As for this clone: Other DNA sequences in the same sample also yield this CDR3. The rearrangement links TRBV29-1 to TRBJ1-1, with D uncertain. Looked up from germline, CDR1 is SQVTM and CDR2 is ANQGSEA. The length of the CDR3 is 13 residues. With 1 base removed from V and 0 bases from J, the gap between germline ends came to 6 bases. In DNA, the CDR3 is TGCAGCGTTGAAGGGAGGATGAACACTGAAGCTTTCTTT. The encoded protein is CSVEGRMNTEAFF. The whole variable domain, remainder taken from reference TRBV29-1 and TRBJ1-1, is SAVISQKPSRDICQRGTSLTIQCQVDSQVTMMFWYRQQPGQSLTLIATANQGSEATYESGFVIDKFPISRPNLTFSTLTVSNMSPEDSSIYLCSVEGRMNTEAFFGQGTRLTVV.

The chain is built from TRBV30 and TRBJ1-2; D is perhaps TRBD1 (6 bases). Trimming shortened V by 8 bases and J by 8 bases, and 15 bases separated the two germline ends. The CDR3 extends over 11 amino acids. Germline CDR1 is GTSNPN and CDR2 is SVGIG (reference sequence). CDR3 in amino acids: CAGKQGGGYTF. In DNA, the CDR3 is TGTGCCGGGAAACAGGGTGGAGGCTACACCTTC.

This clone came up once. The rearrangement links TRBV7-2 to TRBJ1-1; perhaps TRBD1 as D (6 bases). The germline V and J ends were trimmed by 2 bases and 7 bases, with 14 bases remaining between them. Germline assignment: CDR1 SGHTA and CDR2 FQGNSA. The CDR3 contains 14 residues. CDR3 nucleotide sequence: TGTGCCAGCAGCTTAAGCCCACAGGGACTTGAAGCTTTCTTT. Its protein is CASSLSPQGLEAFF.

The chain links TRBV11-2 to TRBJ1-2, with a weak D call TRBD1 (6 bases). The CDR3 sequence is 16 residues long. Per germline, CDR1 SGHAT and CDR2 FQNNGV. Trimming removed 6 bases at V and 2 bases at J, with 19 bases between. CDR3 bases: TGTGCCAGCAGACCACTTCAGGGGAAACGGAACTATGGCTACACCTTC. Residues: CASRPLQGKRNYGYTF.

The V and J genes are TRBV6-5 and TRBJ1-1; possibly TRBD1 for D (6 bases). Germline V lookup: CDR1 MNHEY, CDR2 SVGAGI. Trimming took off 9 bases at V and 4 bases at J, with 12 bases between the two ends. The CDR3 covers 12 residues. In nucleotides, the CDR3 is TGTGCCAGTGCCAGGGGCGGCACTGAAGCTTTCTTT. Amino acid sequence: CASARGGTEAFF.

The J gene is TRBJ1-1, the V gene TRBV5-1; D is undetermined. The V end was cut by 2 bases, the J end by 4 bases, with 12 bases between. The germline V gene encodes CDR1 SGHRS and CDR2 YFSETQ. The CDR3 spans 14 residues. CDR3 DNA sequence: TGCGCCAGCAGCTTTGGAGGGCCGGGCACTGAAGCTTTCTTT. It specifies CASSFGGPGTEAFF.

This sequence joins TRBV19 and TRBJ1-1, with no clear D. CDR3 size: 13 residues. Germline V gene lookup returns CDR1 LNHDA and CDR2 SQIVND (reference sequence). V shed 3 bases and J shed 6 bases, with 11 bases lying between them. CDR3 sequence: CASSMRGAPEAFF. The CDR3 region has the DNA TGTGCCAGTAGTATGAGAGGAGCTCCTGAAGCTTTCTTT. The full variable domain, its missing parts supplied by reference TRBV19 and TRBJ1-1, is DGGITQSPKYLFRKEGQNVTLSCEQNLNHDAMYWYRQDPGQGLRLIYYSQIVNDFQKGDIAEGYSVSREKKESFPLTVTSAQKNPTAFYLCASSMRGAPEAFFGQGTRLTVV.

The rearrangement uses TRBV11-1 and TRBJ2-2, with D maybe TRBD2 (6 bases). Germline CDR1 is SGHAT and CDR2 is FQDESV (reference sequence). The CDR3 has 17 residues. V was pared by 5 bases and J by 1 base, with 17 bases between. The CDR3 sequence is CASSRLFGGGNTGELFF. CDR3 DNA: TGTGCCAGCAGCCGCCTATTCGGGGGAGGGAACACCGGGGAGCTGTTTTTT.

This clone was recorded only once. The rearrangement uses TRBV7-2 and TRBJ2-2; no clear D gene. CDR3 length: 17 amino acids. Trimming left V 0 bases short and J 2 bases short, with 13 bases between. In germline, CDR1 is SGHTA, CDR2 FQGNSA. The CDR3 is CASSLAWASVNTGELFF. The DNA for the CDR3 is TGTGCCAGCAGCTTAGCGTGGGCTAGTGTTAACACCGGGGAGCTGTTTTTT.

The rearrangement joins TRBV30 to TRBJ1-2; perhaps TRBD1 as D (5 bases). From germline, CDR1 is GTSNPN and CDR2 SVGIG (reference sequence). The V end was cut by 4 bases, the J end by 4 bases, with 22 bases between. The CDR3 loop spans 16 amino acids. The CDR3 spells CAWKQVAARRGYGYTF. DNA of the CDR3: TGTGCCTGGAAACAGGTGGCAGCCCGGAGGGGCTATGGCTACACCTTC.

The chain carries TRBV6-5 and TRBJ1-6; 8 bases are shared with TRBD1. The germline gives CDR1 MNHEY, CDR2 SVGAGI. The CDR3 consists of 15 residues. V lost 6 bases and J lost 4; bases outside the gene matches: 5. DNA of the CDR3: TGTGCCAGCAGCGACAGGGGTACTTATAATTCACCCCTCCACTTT. Protein: CASSDRGTYNSPLHF.

The V gene is TRBV18, the J gene TRBJ2-2; D is undetermined. The V and J ends lost 3 bases and 7 bases respectively, with 9 bases between them. The CDR3 covers 13 residues. The germline gives CDR1 KGHSH, CDR2 LQKENI. The CDR3 DNA reads TGTGCCAGCTCACCTGCGTCCGGCGGGGAGCTGTTTTTT. Translated: CASSPASGGELFF.

The chain employs TRBV11-3 and TRBJ1-2, with 10 bases aligning to TRBD1. The CDR3 length is 18 residues. The germline V gene has CDR1 SGHNT and CDR2 YENEEA. Trimming cost V 4 bases and J 3 bases; bases outside gene matches: 14. CDR3 sequence reads: CASSSPRQGAGKYYGYTF. The CDR3 DNA reads as TGTGCCAGCAGCTCCCCCCGACAGGGGGCGGGGAAGTACTATGGCTACACCTTC.

This chain links TRBV13 with TRBJ2-1, with 8 bases lining up with TRBD1. Germline CDR1 reads PRHDT; CDR2 reads FYEKMQ (reference sequence). The CDR3 contains 15 residues. V dropped 4 bases and J dropped 6; count of bases not matched to a gene: 8. In nucleotides, the CDR3 is TGTGCCAGCAGCTCCCGGGACAGGAATTTCAATGAGCAGTTCTTC. It specifies CASSSRDRNFNEQFF.

The gene calls are TRBV5-4 and TRBJ2-1; D call uncertain. CDR1 SGHNT and CDR2 YYREEE come from the germline V gene (reference sequence). V was trimmed by 5 bases and J by 5 bases, leaving 14 bases between them. CDR3 length: 14 amino acids. Here the CDR3 DNA reads TGTGCCAGCAGTACGGTGGCAGGAAACAATGAGCAGTTCTTC. Translation gives CASSTVAGNNEQFF.

The gene calls are TRBV6-1 and TRBJ1-2, with TRBD1 matching 7 bases. Germline assignment: CDR1 MNHNS and CDR2 SASEGT. V dropped 6 bases and J dropped 8; count of bases not matched to a gene: 9. The CDR3 sequence is 13 residues long. CDR3 coding DNA: TGTGCCAGCAGCCCCGAGACAGGGAGAGGCTACACCTTC. Protein sequence: CASSPETGRGYTF.

The CDR3 DNA follows: TGCAGCGTGATCCACAAGACGCAGTATTTT. Its translation: CSVIHKTQYF. The chain employs TRBV29-1 and TRBJ2-3; D remains ambiguous. The germline CDR1 and CDR2 sequences are SQVTM and ANQGSEA. Trimming took 6 bases from V and 9 from J, leaving 10 bases between them. This CDR3 has 10 amino acids.

The V call is TRBV27, the J call TRBJ1-6; 12 bases line up with TRBD1. CDR1 and CDR2 (germline): MNHEY, SMNVEV (reference sequence). This CDR3 has 14 amino acids. The V gene end was trimmed by 5 bases and the J gene end by 10 bases; junction bases not matched to a gene: 3. The CDR3 DNA sequence: TGTGCCAGCAGTAGGGACAGGGGGCTCTCACCCCTCCACTTT. It translates to CASSRDRGLSPLHF.

The chain is built from TRBV5-6 and TRBJ2-7; a weak D match, TRBD1 (6 bases). The ends were cut back, 1 base at V and 0 bases at J, with 8 bases in the middle. The CDR3 loop spans 14 amino acids. In germline, CDR1 is SGHDT, CDR2 YYEEEE. The CDR3 protein is CASSLQGISYEQYF. DNA of the CDR3: TGTGCCAGCAGCTTGCAGGGGATCTCCTACGAGCAGTACTTC.

The chain is built from TRBV15 and TRBJ2-2; TRBD2 is a possible D gene (6 bases). Germline V gene lookup returns CDR1 LNHNV and CDR2 YYDKDF (reference sequence). The V end lost 7 bases, the J end lost 7 bases, and 13 bases lay between the germline ends. The CDR3 length is 13 residues. The chain's CDR3 is CATKIGAGGELFF. CDR3 sequence (DNA): TGTGCCACCAAAATAGGAGCGGGCGGGGAGCTGTTTTTT.

The V gene is TRBV21-1, the J gene TRBJ2-7; the table's D call, TRBD1, was not checked against the DNA. TRBV21-1 counts as a pseudogene. The CDR3 sequence is 13 residues long. CDR3 nucleotides: TGTGCCAGCAGCAATCATTCATTCTACGAGCAGTACTTC. It yields the protein CASSNHSFYEQYF.

This clone appeared a single time. The rearrangement uses TRBV29-1 and TRBJ2-1, with 14 nucleotides matching TRBD2. CDR3 size: 12 residues. V shed 4 bases, J shed 10 bases, and the junction held 0 bases outside the gene matches. The germline CDR1 and CDR2 sequences are SQVTM and ANQGSEA. The CDR3 DNA reads as TGCAGCGTTGGGACTAGCGGGAGGGAGCAGTTCTTC. Its protein is CSVGTSGREQFF.

The sample holds a few counts of this clone. The rearrangement joins TRBV27 to TRBJ1-5, with a tentative D call TRBD1 (5 bases). The V end was cut by 8 bases, the J end by 3 bases, with 11 bases between. The length of the CDR3 is 13 residues. Germline V gene lookup returns CDR1 MNHEY and CDR2 SMNVEV (reference sequence). This chain's CDR3 is CASGRQHNQPQHF. The CDR3 DNA sequence: TGTGCCAGCGGGCGACAGCACAATCAGCCCCAGCATTTT.

The gene calls are TRBV4-1 and TRBJ2-7; D is ambiguous. CDR1 and CDR2 (germline): MGHRA, YSYEKL. This CDR3 comprises 18 residues. Trimming cost V 3 bases and J 2 bases, with 23 bases left between them. CDR3 coding DNA: TGCGCCAGCAGCCACGTGGTGGGGTTTGCGGAAAGGCCCTACGAGCAGTACTTC. Residues: CASSHVVGFAERPYEQYF.

The chain employs TRBV6-5 and TRBJ2-3; D uncertain. CDR1 is MNHEY, CDR2 SVGAGI, per germline. Trimming left V 2 bases short and J 6 bases short, with 12 bases between. The CDR3 covers 14 residues. CDR3 protein: CASSYDSVGDTQYF. As DNA, the CDR3 is TGTGCCAGCAGTTACGACTCGGTTGGGGATACGCAGTATTTT.

The V and J genes are TRBV27 and TRBJ2-3, with a tentative D call TRBD2 (6 bases). V dropped 3 bases and J dropped 0 bases, with 13 bases sitting between them. CDR3 length: 16 amino acids. Germline CDR1 reads MNHEY; CDR2 reads SMNVEV (reference sequence). CDR3: CASSLNSGASTDTQYF. The CDR3 DNA is TGTGCCAGCAGTTTGAATAGCGGAGCTAGCACAGATACGCAGTATTTT.

The rearrangement links TRBV19 to TRBJ1-5; 7 bases align to TRBD1. Germline CDR1 is LNHDA and CDR2 is SQIVND (reference sequence). CDR3 length equals 14 residues. V was clipped by 5 bases and J by 7 bases; unmatched bases: 8. CDR3 protein: CASSPTGVGQPQHF. The CDR3 bases are TGTGCCAGTAGTCCCACAGGGGTCGGACAGCCCCAGCATTTT. Drawing the rest from reference TRBV19 and TRBJ1-5, the complete variable domain is DGGITQSPKYLFRKEGQNVTLSCEQNLNHDAMYWYRQDPGQGLRLIYYSQIVNDFQKGDIAEGYSVSREKKESFPLTVTSAQKNPTAFYLCASSPTGVGQPQHFGDGTRLSIL.

J is TRBJ2-7 and V is TRBV19; possible D gene TRBD1, 5 bases. CDR3 length: 14 amino acids. The germline V gene has CDR1 LNHDA and CDR2 SQIVND (reference sequence). The V end lost 3 bases, the J end lost 4 bases, and 13 bases lay between the germline ends. The CDR3 region is CASSMSPGLYEQYF. The CDR3 DNA follows: TGTGCCAGTAGTATGAGTCCAGGGTTATACGAGCAGTACTTC.

This chain joins TRBV4-1 and TRBJ2-3, with D possibly being TRBD2 (7 bases). Trimming pared 0 bases from V and 4 bases from J, leaving 20 bases between. CDR1 is MGHRA and CDR2 is YSYEKL in the germline V gene. The CDR3 length is 18 residues. The CDR3 sequence: CASSQDQQGLGGSDTQYF. In nucleotides, the CDR3 is TGCGCCAGCAGCCAAGACCAACAGGGTCTCGGGGGGTCAGATACGCAGTATTTT.

This chain links TRBV5-1 with TRBJ2-7; D not resolved. The length of the CDR3 is 14 residues. The V end was cut by 4 bases, the J end by 5 bases, with 16 bases between. Germline V gene lookup returns CDR1 SGHRS and CDR2 YFSETQ. Here the CDR3 DNA reads TGCGCCAGCAGCCCCACAAATGTCGTCCACGAGCAGTACTTC. Residues: CASSPTNVVHEQYF.